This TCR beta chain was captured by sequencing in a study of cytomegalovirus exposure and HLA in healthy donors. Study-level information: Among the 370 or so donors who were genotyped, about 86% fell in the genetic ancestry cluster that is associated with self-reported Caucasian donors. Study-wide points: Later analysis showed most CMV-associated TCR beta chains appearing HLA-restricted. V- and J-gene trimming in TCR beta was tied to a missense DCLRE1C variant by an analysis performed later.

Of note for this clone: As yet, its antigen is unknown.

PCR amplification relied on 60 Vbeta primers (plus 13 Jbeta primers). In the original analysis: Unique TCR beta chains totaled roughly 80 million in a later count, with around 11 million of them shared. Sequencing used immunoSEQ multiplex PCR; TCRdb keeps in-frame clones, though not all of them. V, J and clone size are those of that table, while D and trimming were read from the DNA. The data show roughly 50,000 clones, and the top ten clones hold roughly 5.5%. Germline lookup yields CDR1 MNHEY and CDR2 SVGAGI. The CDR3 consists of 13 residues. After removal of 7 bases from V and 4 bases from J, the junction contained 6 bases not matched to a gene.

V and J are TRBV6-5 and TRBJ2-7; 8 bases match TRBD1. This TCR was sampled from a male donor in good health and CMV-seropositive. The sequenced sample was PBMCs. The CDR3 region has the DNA TGTGCCAGCACCCCGGGACAGGCGTACGAGCAGTACTTC. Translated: CASTPGQAYEQYF.